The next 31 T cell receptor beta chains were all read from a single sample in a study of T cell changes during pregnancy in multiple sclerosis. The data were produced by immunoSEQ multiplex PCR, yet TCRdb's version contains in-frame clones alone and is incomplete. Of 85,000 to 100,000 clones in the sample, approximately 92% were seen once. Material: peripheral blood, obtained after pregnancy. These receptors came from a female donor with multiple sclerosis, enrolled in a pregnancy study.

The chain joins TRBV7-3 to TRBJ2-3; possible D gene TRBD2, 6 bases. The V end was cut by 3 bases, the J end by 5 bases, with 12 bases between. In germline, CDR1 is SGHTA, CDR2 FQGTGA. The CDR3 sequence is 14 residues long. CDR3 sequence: CASSFGTRGDTQYF. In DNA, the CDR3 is TGTGCCAGCAGCTTCGGGACTCGCGGAGATACGCAGTATTTT.

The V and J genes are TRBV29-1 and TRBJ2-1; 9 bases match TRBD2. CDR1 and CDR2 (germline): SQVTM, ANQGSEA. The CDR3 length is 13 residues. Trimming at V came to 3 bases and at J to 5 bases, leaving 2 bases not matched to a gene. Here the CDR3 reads CSVDGGRDNEQFF. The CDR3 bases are TGCAGCGTTGACGGCGGGAGGGACAATGAGCAGTTCTTC.

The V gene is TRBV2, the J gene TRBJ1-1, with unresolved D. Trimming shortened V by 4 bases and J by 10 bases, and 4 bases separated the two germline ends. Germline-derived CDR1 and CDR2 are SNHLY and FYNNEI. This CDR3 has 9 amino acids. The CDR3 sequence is CASSGLAFF. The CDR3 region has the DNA TGTGCCAGCAGTGGACTAGCTTTCTTT.

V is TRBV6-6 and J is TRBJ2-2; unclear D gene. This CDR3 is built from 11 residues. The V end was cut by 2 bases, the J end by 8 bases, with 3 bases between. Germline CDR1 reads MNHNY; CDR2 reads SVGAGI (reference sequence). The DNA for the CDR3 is TGTGCCAGCAGTTACCGGGGGGAGCTGTTTTTT. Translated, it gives CASSYRGELFF.

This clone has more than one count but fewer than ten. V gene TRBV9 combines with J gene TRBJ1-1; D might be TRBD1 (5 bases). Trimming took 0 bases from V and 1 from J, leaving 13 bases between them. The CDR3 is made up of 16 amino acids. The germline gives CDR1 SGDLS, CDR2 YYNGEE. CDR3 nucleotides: TGTGCCAGCAGCGTAGGAGTAGACAGATCGAACACTGAAGCTTTCTTT. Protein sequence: CASSVGVDRSNTEAFF.

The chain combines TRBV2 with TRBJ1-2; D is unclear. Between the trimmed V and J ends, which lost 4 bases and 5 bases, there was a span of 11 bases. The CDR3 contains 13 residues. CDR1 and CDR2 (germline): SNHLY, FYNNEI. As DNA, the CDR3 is TGTGCCAGCAGTGGGGCCTGGAAGTATGGCTACACCTTC. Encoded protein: CASSGAWKYGYTF. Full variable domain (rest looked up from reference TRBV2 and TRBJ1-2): EPEVTQTPSHQVTQMGQEVILRCVPISNHLYFYWYRQILGQKVEFLVSFYNNEISEKSEIFDDQFSVERPDGSNFTLKIRSTKLEDSAMYFCASSGAWKYGYTFGSGTRLTVV.

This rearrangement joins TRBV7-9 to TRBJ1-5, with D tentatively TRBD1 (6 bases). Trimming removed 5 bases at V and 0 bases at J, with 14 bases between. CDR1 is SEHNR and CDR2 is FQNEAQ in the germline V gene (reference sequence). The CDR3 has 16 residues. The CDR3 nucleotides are TGTGCCAGCAGCGACATACAGGGAAATAGCAATCAGCCCCAGCATTTT. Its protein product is CASSDIQGNSNQPQHF.

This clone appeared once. The CDR3 reads CAWDPGTAENTEAFF. The DNA for the CDR3 is TGTGCCTGGGATCCCGGGACAGCGGAGAACACTGAAGCTTTCTTT. This chain uses TRBV30 with TRBJ1-1; 7 bases match TRBD1. The V segment lost 5 bases and the J segment 1 base; nucleotides outside the gene matches: 10. CDR1 GTSNPN and CDR2 SVGIG come from the germline V gene (reference sequence). The CDR3 totals 15 residues.

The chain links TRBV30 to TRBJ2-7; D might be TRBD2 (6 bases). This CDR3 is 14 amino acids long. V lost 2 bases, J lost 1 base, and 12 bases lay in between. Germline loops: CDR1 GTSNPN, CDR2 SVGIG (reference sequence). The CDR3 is CAWSRGGTSYEQYF. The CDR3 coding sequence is TGTGCCTGGAGTCGCGGCGGGACTTCCTACGAGCAGTACTTC.

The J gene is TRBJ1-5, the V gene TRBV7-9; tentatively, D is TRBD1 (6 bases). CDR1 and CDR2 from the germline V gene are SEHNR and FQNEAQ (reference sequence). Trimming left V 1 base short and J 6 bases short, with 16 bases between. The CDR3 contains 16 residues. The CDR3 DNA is TGTGCCAGCAGCTTAGAAGGGGGGGCCGGGGGTCAGCCCCAGCATTTT. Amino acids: CASSLEGGAGGQPQHF.

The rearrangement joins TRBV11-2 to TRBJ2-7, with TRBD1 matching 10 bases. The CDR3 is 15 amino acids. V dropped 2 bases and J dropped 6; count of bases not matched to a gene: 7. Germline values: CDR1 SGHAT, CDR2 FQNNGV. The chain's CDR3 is CASSLKVTGGSEQYF. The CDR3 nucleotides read TGTGCCAGCAGCTTAAAAGTGACAGGGGGCTCCGAGCAGTACTTC.

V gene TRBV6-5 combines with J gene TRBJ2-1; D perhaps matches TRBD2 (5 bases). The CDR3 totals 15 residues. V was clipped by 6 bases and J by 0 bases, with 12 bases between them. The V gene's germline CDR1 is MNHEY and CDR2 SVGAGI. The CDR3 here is CASSRRGSSYNEQFF. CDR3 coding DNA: TGTGCCAGCAGCCGTCGGGGAAGCTCCTACAATGAGCAGTTCTTC.

The CDR3 bases are TGTGCCAGCAGTTTCGCTCAGGGTTACGTGGACACCGGGGAGCTGTTTTTT. Its translation: CASSFAQGYVDTGELFF. The genes are TRBV27 and TRBJ2-2, with D possibly being TRBD1 (5 bases). Germline CDR1 reads MNHEY; CDR2 reads SMNVEV (reference sequence). The ends were cut back, 3 bases at V and 3 bases at J, with 17 bases in the middle. This CDR3 is 17 amino acids long.

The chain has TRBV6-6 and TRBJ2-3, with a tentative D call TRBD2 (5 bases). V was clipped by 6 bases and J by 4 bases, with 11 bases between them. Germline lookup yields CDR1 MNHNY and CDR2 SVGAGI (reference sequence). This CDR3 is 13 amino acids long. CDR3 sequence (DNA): TGTGCCAGCAGCATAGTAGCGTCAGATACGCAGTATTTT. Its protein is CASSIVASDTQYF.

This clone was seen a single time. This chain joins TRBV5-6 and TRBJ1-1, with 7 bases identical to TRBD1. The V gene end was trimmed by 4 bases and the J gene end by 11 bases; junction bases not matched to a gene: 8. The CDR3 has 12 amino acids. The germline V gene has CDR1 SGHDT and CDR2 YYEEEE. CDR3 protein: CASSTTGDRAFF. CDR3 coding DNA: TGTGCCAGCAGCACTACAGGGGATAGGGCTTTCTTT. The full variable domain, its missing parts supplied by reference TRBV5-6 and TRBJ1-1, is DAGVTQSPTHLIKTRGQQVTLRCSPKSGHDTVSWYQQALGQGPQFIFQYYEEEERQRGNFPDRFSGHQFPNYSSELNVNALLLGDSALYLCASSTTGDRAFFGQGTRLTVV.

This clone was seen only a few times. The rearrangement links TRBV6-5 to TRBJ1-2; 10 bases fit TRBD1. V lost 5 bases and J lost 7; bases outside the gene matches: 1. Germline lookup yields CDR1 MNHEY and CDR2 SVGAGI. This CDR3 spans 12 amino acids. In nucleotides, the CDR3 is TGTGCCAGCAGTAGACAGGGGGCTGGCTACACCTTC. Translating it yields CASSRQGAGYTF.

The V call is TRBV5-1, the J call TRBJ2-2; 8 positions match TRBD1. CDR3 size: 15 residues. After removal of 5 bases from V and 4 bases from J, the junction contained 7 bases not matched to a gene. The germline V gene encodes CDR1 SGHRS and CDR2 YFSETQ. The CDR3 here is CASRGDRGGTGELFF. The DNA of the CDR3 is TGCGCCAGCAGGGGAGACAGGGGAGGCACCGGGGAGCTGTTTTTT.

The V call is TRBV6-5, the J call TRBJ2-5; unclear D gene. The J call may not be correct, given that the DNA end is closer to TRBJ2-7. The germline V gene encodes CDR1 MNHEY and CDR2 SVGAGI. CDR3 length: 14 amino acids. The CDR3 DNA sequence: TGTGCCAGCAGTTACAGCCCGGACTCCTACGAGCAGTACTTC. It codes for CASSYSPDSYEQYF.

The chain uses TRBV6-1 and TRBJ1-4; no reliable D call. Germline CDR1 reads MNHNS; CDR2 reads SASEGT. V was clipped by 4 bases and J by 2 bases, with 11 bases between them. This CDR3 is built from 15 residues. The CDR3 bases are TGTGCCAGCAGTGGGGTAATCGGGACTAATGAAAAACTGTTTTTT. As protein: CASSGVIGTNEKLFF.

CDR3 nucleotides: TGCGCCAGCAGTCCGCAGTCTGCAACTAATGAAAAACTGTTTTTT. Its translation is CASSPQSATNEKLFF. V usage is TRBV5-1 and J usage is TRBJ1-4; the D is unclear. This CDR3 spans 15 amino acids. V was clipped by 5 bases and J by 0 bases, with 11 bases between them. Germline V gives CDR1 SGHRS, CDR2 YFSETQ.

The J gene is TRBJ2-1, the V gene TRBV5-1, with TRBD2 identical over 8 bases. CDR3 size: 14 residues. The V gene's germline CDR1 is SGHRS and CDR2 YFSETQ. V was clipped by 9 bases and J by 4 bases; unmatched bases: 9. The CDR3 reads CATAPAGEYNEQFF. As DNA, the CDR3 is TGCGCCACCGCCCCAGCGGGGGAGTACAATGAGCAGTTCTTC.

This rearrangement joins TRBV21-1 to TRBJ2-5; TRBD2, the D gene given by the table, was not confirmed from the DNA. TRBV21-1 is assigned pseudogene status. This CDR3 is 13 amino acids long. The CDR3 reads CASSKGEGETQYF. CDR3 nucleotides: TGTGCCAGCAGCAAAGGGGAGGGAGAGACCCAGTACTTC.

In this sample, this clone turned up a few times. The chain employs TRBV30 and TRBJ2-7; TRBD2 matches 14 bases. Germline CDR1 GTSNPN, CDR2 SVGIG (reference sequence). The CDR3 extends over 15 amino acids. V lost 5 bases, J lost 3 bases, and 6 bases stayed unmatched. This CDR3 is CAWGLAGGMGYEQYF. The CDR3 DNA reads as TGTGCCTGGGGACTAGCGGGAGGAATGGGCTACGAGCAGTACTTC.

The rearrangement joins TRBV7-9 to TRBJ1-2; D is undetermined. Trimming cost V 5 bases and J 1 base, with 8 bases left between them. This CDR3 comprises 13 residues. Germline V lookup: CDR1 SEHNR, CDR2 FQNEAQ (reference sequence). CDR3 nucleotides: TGTGCCAGCAGCCCCGGGAATAACTATGGCTACACCTTC. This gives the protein CASSPGNNYGYTF.

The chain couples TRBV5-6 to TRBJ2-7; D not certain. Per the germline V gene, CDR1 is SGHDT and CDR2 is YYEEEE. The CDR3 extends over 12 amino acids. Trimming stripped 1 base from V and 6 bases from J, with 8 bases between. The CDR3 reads CASSLWAGEQYF. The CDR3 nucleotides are TGTGCCAGCAGCTTGTGGGCAGGCGAGCAGTACTTC.

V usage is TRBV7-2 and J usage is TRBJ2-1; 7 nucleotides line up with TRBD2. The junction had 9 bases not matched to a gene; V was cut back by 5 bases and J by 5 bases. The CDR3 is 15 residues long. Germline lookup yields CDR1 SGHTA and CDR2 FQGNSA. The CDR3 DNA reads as TGTGCCAGCAGCGCGGGGGACCGACCCAACAATGAGCAGTTCTTC. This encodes CASSAGDRPNNEQFF.

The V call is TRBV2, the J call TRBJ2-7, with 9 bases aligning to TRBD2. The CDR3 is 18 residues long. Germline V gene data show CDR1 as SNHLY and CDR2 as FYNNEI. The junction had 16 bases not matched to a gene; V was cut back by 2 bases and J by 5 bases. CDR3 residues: CASSERFPGLAVGDEQYF. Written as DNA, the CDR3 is TGTGCCAGCAGTGAAAGGTTTCCGGGACTAGCTGTCGGGGACGAGCAGTACTTC. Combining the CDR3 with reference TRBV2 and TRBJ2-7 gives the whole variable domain EPEVTQTPSHQVTQMGQEVILRCVPISNHLYFYWYRQILGQKVEFLVSFYNNEISEKSEIFDDQFSVERPDGSNFTLKIRSTKLEDSAMYFCASSERFPGLAVGDEQYFGPGTRLTVT.

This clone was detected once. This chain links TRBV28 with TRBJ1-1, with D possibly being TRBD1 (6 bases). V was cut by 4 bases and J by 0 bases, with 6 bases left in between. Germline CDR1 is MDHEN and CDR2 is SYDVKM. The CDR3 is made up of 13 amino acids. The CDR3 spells CASSWTVNTEAFF. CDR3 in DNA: TGTGCCAGCAGTTGGACAGTGAACACTGAAGCTTTCTTT. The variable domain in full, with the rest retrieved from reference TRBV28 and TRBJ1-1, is DVKVTQSSRYLVKRTGEKVFLECVQDMDHENMFWYRQDPGLGLRLIYFSYDVKMKEKGDIPEGYSVSREKKERFSLILESASTNQTSMYLCASSWTVNTEAFFGQGTRLTVV.

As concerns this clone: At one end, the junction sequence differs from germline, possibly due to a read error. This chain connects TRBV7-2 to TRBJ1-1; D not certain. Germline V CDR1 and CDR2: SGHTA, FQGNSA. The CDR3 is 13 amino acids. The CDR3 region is CASSLVVGRETDF. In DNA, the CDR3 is TGTGCCAGCAGCCTAGTGGTTGGGCGGGAGACCGACTTT.

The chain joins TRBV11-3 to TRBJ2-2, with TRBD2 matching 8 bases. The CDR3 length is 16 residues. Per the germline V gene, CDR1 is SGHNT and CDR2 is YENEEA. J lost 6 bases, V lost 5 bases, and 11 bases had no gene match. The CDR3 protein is CASSPGGSGKAGELFF. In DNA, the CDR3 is TGTGCCAGCAGCCCCGGGGGTAGCGGGAAGGCCGGGGAGCTGTTTTTT.

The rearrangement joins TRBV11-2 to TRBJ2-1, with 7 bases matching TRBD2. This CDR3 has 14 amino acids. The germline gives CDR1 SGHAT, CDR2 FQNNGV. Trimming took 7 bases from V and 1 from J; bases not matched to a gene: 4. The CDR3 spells CASIPGGSYNEQFF. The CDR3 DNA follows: TGTGCCAGCATACCGGGGGGATCCTACAATGAGCAGTTCTTC.